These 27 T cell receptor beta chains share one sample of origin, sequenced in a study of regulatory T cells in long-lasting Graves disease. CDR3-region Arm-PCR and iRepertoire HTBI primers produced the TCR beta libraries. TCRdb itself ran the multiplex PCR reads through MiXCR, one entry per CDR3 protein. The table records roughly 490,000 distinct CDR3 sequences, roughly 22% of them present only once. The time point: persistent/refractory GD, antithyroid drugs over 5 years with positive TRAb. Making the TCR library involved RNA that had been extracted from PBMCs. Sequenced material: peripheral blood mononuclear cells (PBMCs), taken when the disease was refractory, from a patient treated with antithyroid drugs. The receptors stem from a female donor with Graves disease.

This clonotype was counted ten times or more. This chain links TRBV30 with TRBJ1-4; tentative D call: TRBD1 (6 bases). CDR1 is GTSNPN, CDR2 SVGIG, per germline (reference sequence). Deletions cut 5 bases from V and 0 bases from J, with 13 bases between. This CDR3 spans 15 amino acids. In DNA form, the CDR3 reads TGTGCCTGGGGACTAGGGACAACAACTAATGAAAAACTGTTTTTT. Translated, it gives CAWGLGTTTNEKLFF.

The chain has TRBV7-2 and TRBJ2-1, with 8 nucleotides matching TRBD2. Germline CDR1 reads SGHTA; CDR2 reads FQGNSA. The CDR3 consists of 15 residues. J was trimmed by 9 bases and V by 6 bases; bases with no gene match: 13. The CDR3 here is CASSFQREPTSEQFF. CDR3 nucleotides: TGTGCCAGCAGTTTCCAGCGGGAGCCCACATCTGAGCAGTTCTTC.

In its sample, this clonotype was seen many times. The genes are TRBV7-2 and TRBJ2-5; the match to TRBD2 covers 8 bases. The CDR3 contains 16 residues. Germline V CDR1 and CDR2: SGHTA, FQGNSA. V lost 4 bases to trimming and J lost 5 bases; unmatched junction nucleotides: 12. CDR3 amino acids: CASSSPVAGTAETQYF. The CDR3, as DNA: TGTGCCAGCAGCTCCCCTGTAGCGGGGACGGCCGAGACCCAGTACTTC.

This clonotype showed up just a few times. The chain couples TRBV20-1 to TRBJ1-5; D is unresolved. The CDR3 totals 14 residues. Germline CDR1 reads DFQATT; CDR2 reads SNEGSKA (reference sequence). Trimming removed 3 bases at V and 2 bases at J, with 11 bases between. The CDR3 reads CSASPPDGNQPQHF. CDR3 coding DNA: TGCAGTGCTAGCCCTCCGGACGGCAATCAGCCCCAGCATTTT.

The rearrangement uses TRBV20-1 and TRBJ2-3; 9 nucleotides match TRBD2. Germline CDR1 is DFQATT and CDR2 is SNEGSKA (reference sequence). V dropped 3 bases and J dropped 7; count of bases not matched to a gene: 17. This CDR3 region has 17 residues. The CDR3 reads CSASVREGVGPGNTQYF. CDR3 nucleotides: TGCAGTGCTAGCGTGCGGGAGGGGGTCGGGCCGGGGAATACGCAGTATTTT.

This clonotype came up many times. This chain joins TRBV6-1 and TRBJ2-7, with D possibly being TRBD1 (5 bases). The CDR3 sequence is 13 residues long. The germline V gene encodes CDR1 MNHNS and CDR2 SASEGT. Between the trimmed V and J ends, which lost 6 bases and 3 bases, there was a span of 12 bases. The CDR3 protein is CASRTQGIYEQYF. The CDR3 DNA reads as TGTGCCAGCAGGACCCAGGGTATCTACGAGCAGTACTTC.

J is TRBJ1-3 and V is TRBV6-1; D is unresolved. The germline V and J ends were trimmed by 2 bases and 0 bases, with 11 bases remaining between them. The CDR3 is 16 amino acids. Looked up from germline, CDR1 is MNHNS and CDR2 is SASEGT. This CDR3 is CASSEMIPRSGNTIYF. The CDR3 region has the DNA TGTGCCAGCAGTGAAATGATACCTCGCTCTGGAAACACCATATATTTT.

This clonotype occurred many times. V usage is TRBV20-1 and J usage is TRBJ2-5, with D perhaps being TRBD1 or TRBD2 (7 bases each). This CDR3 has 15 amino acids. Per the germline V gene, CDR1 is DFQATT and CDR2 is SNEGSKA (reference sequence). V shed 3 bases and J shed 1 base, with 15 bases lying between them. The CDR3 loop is CSASFIRGGQETQYF. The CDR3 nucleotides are TGCAGTGCTAGCTTTATCAGGGGGGGCCAAGAGACCCAGTACTTC.

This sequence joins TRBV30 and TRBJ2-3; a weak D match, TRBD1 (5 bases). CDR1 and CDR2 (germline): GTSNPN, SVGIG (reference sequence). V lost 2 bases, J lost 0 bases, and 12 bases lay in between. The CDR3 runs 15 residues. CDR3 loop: CAWSPPRVSTDTQYF. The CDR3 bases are TGTGCCTGGAGTCCCCCCAGGGTTAGCACAGATACGCAGTATTTT.

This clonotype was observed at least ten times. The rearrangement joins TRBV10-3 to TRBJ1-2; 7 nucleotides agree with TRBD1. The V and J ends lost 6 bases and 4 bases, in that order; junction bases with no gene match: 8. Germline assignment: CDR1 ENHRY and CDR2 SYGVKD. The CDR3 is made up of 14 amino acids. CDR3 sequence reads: CAIRDGTAGYGYTF. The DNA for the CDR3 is TGTGCCATCAGGGACGGGACAGCCGGCTATGGCTACACCTTC.

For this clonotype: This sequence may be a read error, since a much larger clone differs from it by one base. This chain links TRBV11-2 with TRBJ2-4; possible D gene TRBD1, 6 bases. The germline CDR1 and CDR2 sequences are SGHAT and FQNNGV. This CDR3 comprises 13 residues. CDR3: CASSLDRGHIRYF. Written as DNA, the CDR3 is TGTGCCAGCAGCTTAGACAGGGGTCACATTCGGTACTTC.

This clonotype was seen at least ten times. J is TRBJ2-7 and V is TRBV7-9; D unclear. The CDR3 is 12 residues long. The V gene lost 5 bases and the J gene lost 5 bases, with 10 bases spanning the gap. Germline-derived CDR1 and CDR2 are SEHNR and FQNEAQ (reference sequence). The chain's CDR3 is CASSREGHEQYF. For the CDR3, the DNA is TGTGCCAGCAGCCGAGAAGGTCACGAGCAGTACTTC.

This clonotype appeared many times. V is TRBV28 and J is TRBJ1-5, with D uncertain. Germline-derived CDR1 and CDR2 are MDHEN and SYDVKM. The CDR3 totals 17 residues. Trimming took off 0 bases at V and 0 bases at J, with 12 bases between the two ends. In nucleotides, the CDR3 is TGTGCCAGCAGTTTATGGTCTGTGGGGTATAGCAATCAGCCCCAGCATTTT. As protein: CASSLWSVGYSNQPQHF.

The CDR3 DNA is TGTGCCATCAGGGTAGAACTAGGACTAGCGGGAAGTGTCTACGAGCAGTACTTC. Amino acid sequence: CAIRVELGLAGSVYEQYF. The V call is TRBV10-3, the J call TRBJ2-7, with 12 nucleotides matching TRBD2. This CDR3 has 18 amino acids. The V and J ends lost 6 bases and 3 bases, in that order; junction bases with no gene match: 15. Per the germline V gene, CDR1 is ENHRY and CDR2 is SYGVKD.

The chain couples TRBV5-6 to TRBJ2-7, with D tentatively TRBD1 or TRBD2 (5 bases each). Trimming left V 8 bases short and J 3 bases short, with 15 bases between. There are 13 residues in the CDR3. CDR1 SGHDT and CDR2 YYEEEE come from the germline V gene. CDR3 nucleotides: TGTGCCAGTTTACGGGACGGAGGCTACGAGCAGTACTTC. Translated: CASLRDGGYEQYF. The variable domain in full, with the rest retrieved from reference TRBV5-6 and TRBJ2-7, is DAGVTQSPTHLIKTRGQQVTLRCSPKSGHDTVSWYQQALGQGPQFIFQYYEEEERQRGNFPDRFSGHQFPNYSSELNVNALLLGDSALYLCASLRDGGYEQYFGPGTRLTVT.

In DNA, the CDR3 is TGTGCCAGCAGTTTGTCGGCCGTTACCCTCCACTTT. Amino acid sequence: CASSLSAVTLHF. This chain connects TRBV12-3 or TRBV12-4 to TRBJ1-6, with D unclear. The V gene lost 3 bases and the J gene lost 14 bases, with 11 bases spanning the gap. This CDR3 contains 12 residues.

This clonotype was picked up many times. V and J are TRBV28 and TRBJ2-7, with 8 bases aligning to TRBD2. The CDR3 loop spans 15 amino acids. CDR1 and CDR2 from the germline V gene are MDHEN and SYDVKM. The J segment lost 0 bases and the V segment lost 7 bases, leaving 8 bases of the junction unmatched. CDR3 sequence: CASIFAGGSSYEQYF. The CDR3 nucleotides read TGTGCCAGCATTTTCGCGGGAGGTAGCTCCTACGAGCAGTACTTC.

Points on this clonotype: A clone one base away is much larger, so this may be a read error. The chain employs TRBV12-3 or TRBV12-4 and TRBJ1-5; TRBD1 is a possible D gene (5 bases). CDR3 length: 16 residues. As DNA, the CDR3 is TGTGCCGGCAGGAGAGGTGGGGGGAATAGCAATCAGCCCCAGCATTTT. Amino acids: CAGRRGGGNSNQPQHF.

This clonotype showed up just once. Here the CDR3 reads CASSWGRVDTQYF. In DNA form, the CDR3 reads TGTGCCAGCAGTTGGGGACGGGTAGATACGCAGTATTTT. The gene calls are TRBV27 and TRBJ2-3; possibly TRBD1 or TRBD2 for D (5 bases each). CDR1 is MNHEY, CDR2 SMNVEV, per germline (reference sequence). V dropped 4 bases and J dropped 5 bases, with 10 bases sitting between them. This CDR3 contains 13 residues.

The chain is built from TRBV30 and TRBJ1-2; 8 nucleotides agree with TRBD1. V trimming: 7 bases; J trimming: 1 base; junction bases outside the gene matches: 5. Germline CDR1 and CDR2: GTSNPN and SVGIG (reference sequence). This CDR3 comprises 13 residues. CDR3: CASPDRVNYGYTF. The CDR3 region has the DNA TGTGCCTCCCCGGACAGGGTTAACTATGGCTACACCTTC.

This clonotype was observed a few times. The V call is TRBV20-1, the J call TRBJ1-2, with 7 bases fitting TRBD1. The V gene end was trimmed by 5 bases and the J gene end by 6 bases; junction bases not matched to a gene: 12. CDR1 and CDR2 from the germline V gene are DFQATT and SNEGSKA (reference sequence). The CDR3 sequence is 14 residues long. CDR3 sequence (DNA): TGCAGTGCTGTTGACAGGGTGGGTTATAATGGCTACACCTTC. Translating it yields CSAVDRVGYNGYTF.

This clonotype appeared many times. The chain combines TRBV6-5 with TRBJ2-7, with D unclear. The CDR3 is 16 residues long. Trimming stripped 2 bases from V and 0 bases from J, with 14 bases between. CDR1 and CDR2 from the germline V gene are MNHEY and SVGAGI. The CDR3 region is CASSYGWGPLSYEQYF. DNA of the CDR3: TGTGCCAGCAGTTACGGATGGGGTCCTCTCTCCTACGAGCAGTACTTC.

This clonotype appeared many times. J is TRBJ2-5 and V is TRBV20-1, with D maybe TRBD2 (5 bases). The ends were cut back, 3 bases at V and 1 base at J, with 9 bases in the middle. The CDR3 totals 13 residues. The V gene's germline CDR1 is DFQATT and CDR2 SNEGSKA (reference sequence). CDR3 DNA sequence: TGCAGTGCTAGTAGAGGGTTCCAAGAGACCCAGTACTTC. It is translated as CSASRGFQETQYF.

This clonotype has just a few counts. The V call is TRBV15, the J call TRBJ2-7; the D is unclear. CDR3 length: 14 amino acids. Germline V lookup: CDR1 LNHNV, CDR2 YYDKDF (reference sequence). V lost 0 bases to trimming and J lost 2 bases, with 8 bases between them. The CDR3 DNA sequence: TGTGCCACCAGCAGAGAAGCACGACCCTACGAGCAGTACTTC. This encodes CATSREARPYEQYF.

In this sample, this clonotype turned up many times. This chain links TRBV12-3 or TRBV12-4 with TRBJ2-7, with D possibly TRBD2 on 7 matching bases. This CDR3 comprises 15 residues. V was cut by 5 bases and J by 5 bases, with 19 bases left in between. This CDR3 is CASSLRDLGGDEQYF. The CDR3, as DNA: TGTGCCAGCAGTCTCCGGGACCTAGGGGGGGACGAGCAGTACTTC.

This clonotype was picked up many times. The chain's CDR3 is CASSLTYEQYF. CDR3 DNA sequence: TGTGCCAGCAGCCTAACCTACGAGCAGTACTTC. This rearrangement joins TRBV2 to TRBJ2-7, with D uncertain. In germline, CDR1 is SNHLY, CDR2 FYNNEI. This CDR3 region has 11 residues. V dropped 6 bases and J dropped 2 bases, with 5 bases sitting between them.

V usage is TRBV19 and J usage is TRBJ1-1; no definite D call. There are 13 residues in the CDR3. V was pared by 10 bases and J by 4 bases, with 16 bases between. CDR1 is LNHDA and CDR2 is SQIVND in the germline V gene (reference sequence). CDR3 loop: CATNRREGTEAFF. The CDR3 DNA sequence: TGTGCCACTAATAGAAGGGAGGGCACTGAAGCTTTCTTT.